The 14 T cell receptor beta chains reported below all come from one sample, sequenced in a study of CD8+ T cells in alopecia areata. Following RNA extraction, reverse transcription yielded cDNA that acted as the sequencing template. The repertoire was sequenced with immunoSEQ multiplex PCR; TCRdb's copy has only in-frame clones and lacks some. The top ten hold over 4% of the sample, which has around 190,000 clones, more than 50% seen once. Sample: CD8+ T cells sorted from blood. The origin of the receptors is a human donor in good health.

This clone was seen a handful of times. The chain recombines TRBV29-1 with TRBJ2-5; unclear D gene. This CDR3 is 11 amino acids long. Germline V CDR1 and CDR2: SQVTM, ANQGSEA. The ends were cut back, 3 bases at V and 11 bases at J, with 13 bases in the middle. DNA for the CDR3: TGCAGCGTTGAGGATCGGGCTGAGCAGTACTTC. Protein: CSVEDRAEQYF.

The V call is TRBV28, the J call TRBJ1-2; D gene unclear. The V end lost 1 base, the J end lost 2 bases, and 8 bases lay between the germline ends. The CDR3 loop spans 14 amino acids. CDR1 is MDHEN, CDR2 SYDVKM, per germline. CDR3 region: CASSLSSLNYGYTF. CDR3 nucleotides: TGTGCCAGCAGTTTATCAAGTCTGAACTATGGCTACACCTTC.

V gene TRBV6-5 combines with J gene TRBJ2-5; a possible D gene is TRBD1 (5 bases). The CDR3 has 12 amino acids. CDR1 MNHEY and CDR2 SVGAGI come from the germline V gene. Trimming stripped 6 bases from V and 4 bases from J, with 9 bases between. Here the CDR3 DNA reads TGTGCCAGCAGCCCAGGGTCAGAGACCCAGTACTTC. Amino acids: CASSPGSETQYF.

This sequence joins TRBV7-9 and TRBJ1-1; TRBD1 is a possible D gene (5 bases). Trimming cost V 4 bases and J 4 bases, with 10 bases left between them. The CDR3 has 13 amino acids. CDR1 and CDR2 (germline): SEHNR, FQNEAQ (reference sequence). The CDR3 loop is CASSSGGGTEAFF. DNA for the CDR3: TGTGCCAGCAGCTCCGGGGGGGGCACTGAAGCTTTCTTT. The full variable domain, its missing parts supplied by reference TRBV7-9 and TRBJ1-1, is DTGVSQNPRHKITKRGQNVTFRCDPISEHNRLYWYRQTLGQGPEFLTYFQNEAQLEKSRLLSDRFSAERPKGSFSTLEIQRTEQGDSAMYLCASSSGGGTEAFFGQGTRLTVV.

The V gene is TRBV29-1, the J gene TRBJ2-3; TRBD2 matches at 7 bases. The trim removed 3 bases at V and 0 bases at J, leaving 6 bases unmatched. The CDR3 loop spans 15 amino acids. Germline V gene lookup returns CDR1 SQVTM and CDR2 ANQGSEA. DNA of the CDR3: TGCAGCGTTGATGGGACTACCGCTAGCACAGATACGCAGTATTTT. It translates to CSVDGTTASTDTQYF.

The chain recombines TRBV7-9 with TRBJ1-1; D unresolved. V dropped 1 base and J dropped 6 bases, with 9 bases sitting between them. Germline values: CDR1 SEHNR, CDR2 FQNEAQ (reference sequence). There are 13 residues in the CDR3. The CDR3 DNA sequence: TGTGCCAGCAGCTTAGGGTATGCCCCTGAAGCTTTCTTT. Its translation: CASSLGYAPEAFF.

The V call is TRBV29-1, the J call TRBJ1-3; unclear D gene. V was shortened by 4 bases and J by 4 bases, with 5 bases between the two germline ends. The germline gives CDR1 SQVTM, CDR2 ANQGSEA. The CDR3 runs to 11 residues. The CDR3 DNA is TGCAGCGTTGGGCGAGGAAACACCATATATTTT. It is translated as CSVGRGNTIYF.

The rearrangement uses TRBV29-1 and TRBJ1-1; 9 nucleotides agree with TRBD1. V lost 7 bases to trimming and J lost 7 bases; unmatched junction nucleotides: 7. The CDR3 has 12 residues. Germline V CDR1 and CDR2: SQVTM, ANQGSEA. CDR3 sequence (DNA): TGCAGCGCTGACAGGGGGAGGGATGAAGCTTTCTTT. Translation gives CSADRGRDEAFF.

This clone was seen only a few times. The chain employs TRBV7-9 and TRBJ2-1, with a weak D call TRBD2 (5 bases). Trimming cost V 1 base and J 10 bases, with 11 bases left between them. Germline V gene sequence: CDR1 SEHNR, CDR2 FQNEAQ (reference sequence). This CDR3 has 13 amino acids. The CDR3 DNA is TGTGCCAGCAGCTTAGAGCTAGCTAGGGAGCAGTTCTTC. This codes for CASSLELAREQFF.

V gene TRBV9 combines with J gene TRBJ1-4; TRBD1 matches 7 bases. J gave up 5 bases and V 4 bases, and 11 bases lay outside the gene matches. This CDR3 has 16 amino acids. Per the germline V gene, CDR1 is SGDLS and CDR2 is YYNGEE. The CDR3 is CASSTRRDRLNEKLFF. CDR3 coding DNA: TGTGCCAGCAGCACAAGGCGGGACAGACTAAATGAAAAACTGTTTTTT.

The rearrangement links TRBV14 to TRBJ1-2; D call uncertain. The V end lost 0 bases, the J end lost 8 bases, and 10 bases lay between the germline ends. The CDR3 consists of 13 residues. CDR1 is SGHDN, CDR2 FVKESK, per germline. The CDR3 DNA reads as TGTGCCAGCAGCCAAGATCAGGTTAGGGGCTACACCTTC. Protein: CASSQDQVRGYTF.

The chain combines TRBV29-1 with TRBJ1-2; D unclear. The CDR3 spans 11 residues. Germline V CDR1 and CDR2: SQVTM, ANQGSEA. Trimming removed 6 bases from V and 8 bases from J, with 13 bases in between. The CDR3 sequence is CSVGREGGYTF. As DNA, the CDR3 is TGCAGCGTGGGGAGAGAGGGCGGCTACACCTTC.

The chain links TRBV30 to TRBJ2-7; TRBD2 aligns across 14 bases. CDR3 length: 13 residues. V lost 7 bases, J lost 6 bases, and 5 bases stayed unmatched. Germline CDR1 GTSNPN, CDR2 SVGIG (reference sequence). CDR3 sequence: CALRTSGGTEQYF. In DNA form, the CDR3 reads TGTGCCTTAAGGACTAGCGGGGGGACCGAGCAGTACTTC.

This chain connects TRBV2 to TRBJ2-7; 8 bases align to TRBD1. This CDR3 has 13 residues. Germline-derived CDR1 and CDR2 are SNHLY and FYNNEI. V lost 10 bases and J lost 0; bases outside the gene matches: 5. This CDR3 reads CAIRTGSSYEQYF. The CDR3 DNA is TGTGCCATCCGGACAGGGAGCTCCTACGAGCAGTACTTC.